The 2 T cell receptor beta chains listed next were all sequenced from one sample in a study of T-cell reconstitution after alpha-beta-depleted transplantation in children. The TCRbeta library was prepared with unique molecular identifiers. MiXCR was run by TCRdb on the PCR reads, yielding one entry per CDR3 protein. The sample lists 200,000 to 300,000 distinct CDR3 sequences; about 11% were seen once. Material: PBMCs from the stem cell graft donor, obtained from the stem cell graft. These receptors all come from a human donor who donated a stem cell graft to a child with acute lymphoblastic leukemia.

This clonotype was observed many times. The CDR3 reads CASRGTLRARGNTIYF. The CDR3 nucleotides read TGTGCCAGCAGAGGAACCCTCCGGGCGAGGGGAAACACCATATATTTT. The chain is built from TRBV7-9 and TRBJ1-3; no definite D call. CDR1 and CDR2 from the germline V gene are SEHNR and FQNEAQ (reference sequence). This CDR3 is 16 amino acids long. V lost 6 bases to trimming and J lost 4 bases, with 19 bases between them.

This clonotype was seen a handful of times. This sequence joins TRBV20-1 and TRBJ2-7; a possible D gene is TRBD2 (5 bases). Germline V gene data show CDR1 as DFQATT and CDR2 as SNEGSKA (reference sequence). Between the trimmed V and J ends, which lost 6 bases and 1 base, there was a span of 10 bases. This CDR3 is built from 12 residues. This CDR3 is CSARTDSYEQYF. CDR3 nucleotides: TGCAGTGCGAGGACTGATTCCTACGAGCAGTACTTC.